This TCR beta chain was identified in a study of shared clonotypes between healthy human individuals. Every subset had its genomic DNA shared out evenly among several immunoSEQ plates. Sequencing used immunoSEQ multiplex PCR; TCRdb keeps in-frame clones, though not all of them. The table has some 2,000,000 clones, roughly 94% seen once; the top ten hold about 0.13%. Per the germline V gene, CDR1 is GTSNPN and CDR2 is SVGIG (reference sequence). This CDR3 has 12 amino acids. V shed 8 bases, J shed 5 bases, and the junction held 8 bases outside the gene matches. The source is a young man in good health. Specimen: naive CD4+ T cells sorted from blood. Stated subset: CD45RA+ positively selected. The chain is built from TRBV30 and TRBJ1-1, with 7 bases matching TRBD1. The CDR3 bases are TGTGCCGGTGACAGGGTCGTTACTGAAGCTTTCTTT. Translating it yields CAGDRVVTEAFF.